Listed below are T cell receptor beta chains from one sample, sequenced in a study of T cell responses to AZD1222 COVID-19 vaccine. Here immunoSEQ multiplex PCR was the method, and the copy in TCRdb shows in-frame clones only, minus some. The table includes under 140,000 clones, approximately 90% detected once. This material consisted of peripheral blood, taken 28 days after the second AZD1222 dose. These receptors were collected from an adult who received the AZD1222 COVID-19 vaccine. Each CDR3 is given without its conserved first and last residue. The order of the fields is V gene, J gene, CDR3 length, CDR3 protein.

v_call: TRBV28; j_call: TRBJ2-7; cdr3_length: 13; cdr3_aa: ASSTHGQGLYEQY
v_call: TRBV3-1/TRBV3-2; j_call: TRBJ1-2; cdr3_length: 12; cdr3_aa: ASSQTGTGYGYT
v_call: TRBV5-1; j_call: TRBJ1-3; cdr3_length: 14; cdr3_aa: ASSLVGTPSGNTIY
v_call: TRBV10-3; j_call: TRBJ1-5; cdr3_length: 16; cdr3_aa: AISESFGIAAGNQPQH
v_call: TRBV11-2; j_call: TRBJ2-7; cdr3_length: 12; cdr3_aa: ASTIAGTAYEQY
v_call: TRBV3-1/TRBV3-2; j_call: TRBJ2-7; cdr3_length: 13; cdr3_aa: ASSQGLAGTYEQY
v_call: TRBV7-2; j_call: TRBJ1-2; cdr3_length: 14; cdr3_aa: ASSFGPAVSNYGYT
v_call: TRBV5-5; j_call: TRBJ2-1; cdr3_length: 14; cdr3_aa: ASSLGGTGVHNEQF
v_call: TRBV6-5; j_call: TRBJ2-5; cdr3_length: 11; cdr3_aa: ASSPTGKETQY
v_call: TRBV5-1; j_call: TRBJ2-1; cdr3_length: 12; cdr3_aa: ASSLGPVPGEQF
v_call: TRBV5-4; j_call: TRBJ1-3; cdr3_length: 13; cdr3_aa: ASSLGQTTGNTIY
v_call: TRBV5-1; j_call: TRBJ2-7; cdr3_length: 13; cdr3_aa: ASSGEGARSYEQY
v_call: TRBV7-9; j_call: TRBJ1-6; cdr3_length: 11; cdr3_aa: ASSPAGNSPLH
v_call: TRBV29-1; j_call: TRBJ2-7; cdr3_length: 11; cdr3_aa: SVNYGGNYEQY
v_call: TRBV27; j_call: TRBJ2-7; cdr3_length: 13; cdr3_aa: ASSSLGTGVGEQY
v_call: TRBV11-3; j_call: TRBJ2-2; cdr3_length: 11; cdr3_aa: ASSHQGPGELF
v_call: TRBV28; j_call: TRBJ1-4; cdr3_length: 14; cdr3_aa: ASSSPSGTGDEKLF
v_call: TRBV5-1; j_call: TRBJ2-5; cdr3_length: 11; cdr3_aa: ASSLQTGETQY
v_call: TRBV11-3; j_call: TRBJ1-2; cdr3_length: 11; cdr3_aa: ASSPDRLYGYT
v_call: TRBV7-2; j_call: TRBJ2-7; cdr3_length: 11; cdr3_aa: ASSLGRPYEQY
v_call: TRBV13; j_call: TRBJ1-3; cdr3_length: 16; cdr3_aa: ASSLFVEGPGSGNTIY
v_call: TRBV27; j_call: TRBJ1-5; cdr3_length: 14; cdr3_aa: ASSRDSYYSNQPQH
v_call: TRBV7-3; j_call: TRBJ1-2; cdr3_length: 12; cdr3_aa: ASSLTGGPYGYT
v_call: TRBV7-2; j_call: TRBJ2-1; cdr3_length: 13; cdr3_aa: ASSRDSSSYNEQF
v_call: TRBV6-1; j_call: TRBJ2-7; cdr3_length: 13; cdr3_aa: ASSDRYGGGDEQY
v_call: TRBV11-1; j_call: TRBJ1-4; cdr3_length: 13; cdr3_aa: ASSVQGARDEKLF
v_call: TRBV10-3; j_call: TRBJ2-2; cdr3_length: 12; cdr3_aa: AIRRQGATGELF
v_call: TRBV6-5; j_call: TRBJ1-1; cdr3_length: 13; cdr3_aa: ASSQARTGGRRAF
v_call: TRBV5-6; j_call: TRBJ2-1; cdr3_length: 13; cdr3_aa: ASSLSSAGYNEQF
v_call: TRBV10-3; j_call: TRBJ1-5; cdr3_length: 13; cdr3_aa: ATRTMGISNQPQH
v_call: TRBV5-4; j_call: TRBJ2-2; cdr3_length: 14; cdr3_aa: ASSHPGQGYAGELF
v_call: TRBV27; j_call: TRBJ2-3; cdr3_length: 12; cdr3_aa: ASRLRQGIDTQY
v_call: TRBV3-1/TRBV3-2; j_call: TRBJ1-6; cdr3_length: 10; cdr3_aa: ASSPTDSPLH
v_call: TRBV7-6; j_call: TRBJ1-2; cdr3_length: 13; cdr3_aa: ASSLESTSNYGYT
v_call: TRBV9; j_call: TRBJ1-6; cdr3_length: 11; cdr3_aa: ASSVSGGSPLH
v_call: TRBV28; j_call: TRBJ1-4; cdr3_length: 12; cdr3_aa: ASSLGQGREKLF
v_call: TRBV7-9; j_call: TRBJ2-2; cdr3_length: 11; cdr3_aa: ASSLDLGGELF
v_call: TRBV7-3; j_call: TRBJ2-7; cdr3_length: 12; cdr3_aa: ASSPQGAQGEQY
v_call: TRBV28; j_call: TRBJ2-2; cdr3_length: 14; cdr3_aa: ASSSPWSGNTGELF
v_call: TRBV5-5; j_call: TRBJ1-5; cdr3_length: 16; cdr3_aa: ASSFGTGGGPSNQPQH
v_call: TRBV11-2; j_call: TRBJ2-2; cdr3_length: 12; cdr3_aa: ASSDLRGQSELF
v_call: TRBV5-6; j_call: TRBJ1-6; cdr3_length: 13; cdr3_aa: ASSLRTGYNSPLH